This record looks at one TCR beta chain sequence and its context. Its target is not known. The sample comes from a study of cytomegalovirus exposure and HLA in healthy donors. Findings of the study overall: Beyond CMV serostatus, there was no information to go on about immune exposure. More clonal expansion characterized HLA-associated TCR beta chains than equally common others in a later analysis.

Primers included in the PCR were 60 Vbeta and 13 Jbeta primers. Generated by immunoSEQ multiplex PCR, the TCRdb table keeps only in-frame clones and is missing some. The sample is made up of 120,000 to 150,000 clones, and the top ten hold around 1.5% of it. The length of the CDR3 is 22 residues. Germline V gene data show CDR1 as KGHSH and CDR2 as LQKENI. V was clipped by 1 base and J by 2 bases; unmatched bases: 20. Sequencing was done on a sample of PBMCs. The source of this sequence is a woman aged 45-65 years in good health and CMV-seronegative. The V gene is TRBV18, the J gene TRBJ2-6; TRBD2 aligns across 7 bases. The chain's CDR3 is CASSPLDSSWEGAGAGANVLTF. Here the CDR3 DNA reads TGTGCCAGCTCACCACTTGACTCGTCGTGGGAGGGTGCGGGGGCTGGGGCCAACGTCCTGACTTTC.